Below, one T cell receptor beta chain is given with its context. This record belongs to a study of T cell changes during pregnancy in multiple sclerosis. The V and J ends lost 3 bases and 2 bases, in that order; junction bases with no gene match: 4. Germline V CDR1 and CDR2: SGDLS, YYNGEE. This CDR3 has 15 amino acids. Measured with immunoSEQ multiplex PCR; TCRdb has only the in-frame clones, and not every one. The sample records about 59,000 clones, around 90% being singletons. This TCR came from a female donor in good health, enrolled as a control in a pregnancy study. The chain joins TRBV9 to TRBJ2-7; 11 nucleotides line up with TRBD1. Sequenced here: peripheral blood, sampled in the third trimester of pregnancy. The CDR3 region has the DNA TGTGCCAGCAGCGAGGGGACAGGGGGTACCTACGAGCAGTACTTC. The encoded protein is CASSEGTGGTYEQYF.